One sample yielded the 11 T cell receptor beta chains listed below, sequenced in a study of blood T cell repertoires in COVID-19. Method: immunoSEQ multiplex PCR; TCRdb's copy keeps in-frame clones and lacks some. The sample carries roughly 190,000 clones, 84% recorded once. Sequencing used PBMCs or T cells enriched from blood (not recorded which). The receptor set was obtained from a woman in her 30s who had recovered from COVID-19.

This clone was seen a few times. The J gene is TRBJ2-2, the V gene TRBV6-4; maybe TRBD1 (6 bases). The V gene lost 3 bases and the J gene lost 2 bases, with 10 bases spanning the gap. This CDR3 is 15 amino acids long. Germline V gene lookup returns CDR1 MRHNA and CDR2 SNTAGT. This CDR3 reads CASSEGDTNTGELFF. The CDR3 DNA sequence: TGTGCCAGCAGTGAGGGGGACACCAACACCGGGGAGCTGTTTTTT.

The CDR3 sequence: CASSPDRDYGYTF. In DNA form, the CDR3 reads TGCGCCAGCAGCCCGGACAGGGACTATGGCTACACCTTC. V and J are TRBV5-1 and TRBJ1-2; 8 bases align to TRBD1. The junction had 2 bases not matched to a gene; V was cut back by 4 bases and J by 3 bases. Germline CDR1 is SGHRS and CDR2 is YFSETQ. The CDR3 covers 13 residues.

The gene calls are TRBV27 and TRBJ2-7, with TRBD2 identical over 9 bases. The trim removed 3 bases at V and 5 bases at J, leaving 11 bases unmatched. The length of the CDR3 is 16 residues. From germline, CDR1 is MNHEY and CDR2 SMNVEV (reference sequence). The CDR3 DNA follows: TGTGCCAGCAGTTTCGGGCTAGCGGGATTACCCGACGAGCAGTACTTC. It translates to CASSFGLAGLPDEQYF.

This chain joins TRBV27 and TRBJ1-2; D is perhaps TRBD1 (5 bases). This CDR3 spans 17 amino acids. V lost 3 bases and J 8 bases, leaving 25 bases between the germline ends. The germline gives CDR1 MNHEY, CDR2 SMNVEV (reference sequence). CDR3 residues: CASSLRGRTHGSLGYTF. The CDR3 coding sequence is TGTGCCAGCAGTTTGCGGGGGAGAACTCACGGGTCTTTGGGCTACACCTTC.

The V gene is TRBV4-1, the J gene TRBJ2-3; D is perhaps TRBD2 (6 bases). The CDR3 sequence is 14 residues long. Germline-derived CDR1 and CDR2 are MGHRA and YSYEKL. Trimming removed 2 bases from V and 4 bases from J, with 10 bases in between. The CDR3 nucleotides are TGCGCCAGCAGCCAACCGGAGGGTCCAGATACGCAGTATTTT. It yields the protein CASSQPEGPDTQYF.

The chain couples TRBV10-2 to TRBJ1-2; 12 bases agree with TRBD1. The CDR3 runs 13 residues. Germline CDR1 and CDR2: WSHSY and SAAADI. Trimming cost V 6 bases and J 8 bases; bases outside gene matches: 4. CDR3 protein: CASSGTGGRGYTF. CDR3 DNA sequence: TGCGCCAGCAGCGGGACAGGGGGCCGGGGCTACACCTTC.

In its sample, this clone is medium-sized (0.01 to 0.1%). The CDR3 bases are TGTGCCAGCAGCTTAGAGCCCTGGGAGGTGGGAAATGAAAAACTGTTTTTT. This sequence encodes CASSLEPWEVGNEKLFF. The chain is built from TRBV7-2 and TRBJ1-4; D is undetermined. V was trimmed by 1 base and J by 5 bases, leaving 17 bases between them. The CDR3 spans 17 residues. From germline, CDR1 is SGHTA and CDR2 FQGNSA.

DNA for the CDR3: TGTGCCACCACCCCCAACCCGGGACAGGGGGTCGGGACCGGGGAGCTGTTTTTT. The encoded protein is CATTPNPGQGVGTGELFF. The chain combines TRBV24-1 with TRBJ2-2; 11 bases match TRBD1. The trim removed 8 bases at V and 5 bases at J, leaving 15 bases unmatched. The CDR3 runs 18 residues. From germline, CDR1 is KGHDR and CDR2 SFDVKD.

This clone was observed a handful of times. The chain combines TRBV11-2 with TRBJ1-1, with D possibly TRBD1 on 6 matching bases. V was shortened by 4 bases and J by 4 bases, with 16 bases between the two germline ends. The germline gives CDR1 SGHAT, CDR2 FQNNGV. The CDR3 spans 15 residues. CDR3 DNA: TGTGCCAGCAGCTCCCTGGGGGCATTAGGCACTGAAGCTTTCTTT. Encoded protein: CASSSLGALGTEAFF. The entire variable domain, with the rest obtained from reference TRBV11-2 and TRBJ1-1, is as follows: EAGVAQSPRYKIIEKRQSVAFWCNPISGHATLYWYQQILGQGPKLLIQFQNNGVVDDSQLPKDRFSAERLKGVDSTLKIQPAKLEDSAVYLCASSSLGALGTEAFFGQGTRLTVV.

The chain joins TRBV3-1 (or the pseudogene TRBV3-2) to TRBJ2-4; D possibly corresponds to TRBD2 (5 bases). V gave up 0 bases and J gave up 6 bases, with 9 bases separating them. The CDR3 length is 14 residues. Germline V gives CDR1 LGHDT, CDR2 YNNKEL (reference sequence). The CDR3 region is CASSQEGAGNIQYF. As DNA, the CDR3 is TGTGCCAGCAGCCAAGAGGGTGCGGGAAACATTCAGTACTTC.

J is TRBJ1-2 and V is TRBV20-1; 9 nucleotides match TRBD1. Germline lookup yields CDR1 DFQATT and CDR2 SNEGSKA (reference sequence). This CDR3 has 15 amino acids. Trimming cost V 3 bases and J 5 bases; bases outside gene matches: 10. CDR3 DNA sequence: TGCAGTGCTAGTCCCCGCGGACAGGGGCGATATGGCTACACCTTC. As protein: CSASPRGQGRYGYTF.